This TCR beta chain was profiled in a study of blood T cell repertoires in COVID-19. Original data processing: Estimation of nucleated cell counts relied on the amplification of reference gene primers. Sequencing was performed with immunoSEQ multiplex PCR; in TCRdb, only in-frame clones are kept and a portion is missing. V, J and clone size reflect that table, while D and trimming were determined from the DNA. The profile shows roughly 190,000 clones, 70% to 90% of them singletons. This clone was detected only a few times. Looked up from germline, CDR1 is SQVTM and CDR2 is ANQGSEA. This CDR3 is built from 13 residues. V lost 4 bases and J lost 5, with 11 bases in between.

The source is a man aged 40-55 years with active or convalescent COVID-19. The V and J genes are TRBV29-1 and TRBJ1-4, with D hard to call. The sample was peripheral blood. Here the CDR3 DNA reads TGCAGCGTTGTTCGCAGCGCGAATGAAAAACTGTTTTTT. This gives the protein CSVVRSANEKLFF.